The sequence of this T cell receptor beta chain was determined in a study of metastatic and nonmetastatic thyroid tumors. Across the study: Peripheral blood and tumor or nodule samples from malignant and benign thyroid patients were compared. Findings of the study overall: The reported finding was significantly higher TCR beta diversity in malignant thyroid tumors relative to benign nodules, in blood and tumor.

How the authors handled the data: It was from CDR3 differences across clinicopathological groups that a distant-metastasis classifier for papillary thyroid cancer was built. MiXCR reprocessed the PCR reads for TCRdb. In this record, the V and J calls reflect TCRdb's handling and not the investigators' own analysis. The sample holds 20,000 to 25,000 clones, 20% seen once. CDR3 length: 15 residues. Germline CDR1 DFQATT, CDR2 SNEGSKA (reference sequence). V lost 0 bases to trimming and J lost 4 bases, with 10 bases between them. No treatment had been given to any patient before thyroid surgery. This clone was detected many times. Its antigen is not identified.

V usage is TRBV20-1 and J usage is TRBJ1-6; possible D gene TRBD1, 5 bases. The sequence came from a female donor with papillary thyroid cancer or a benign thyroid nodule (not recorded which). Some clones in this sample may be carry-over from other donors' samples. The material sequenced was blood. This chain's CDR3 is CSARDLGEYNSPLHF. CDR3 coding DNA: TGCAGTGCTAGAGATCTGGGGGAGTATAATTCACCCCTCCACTTT.